This entry describes one TCR beta chain. The entry originates in a study of T cell changes during pregnancy in multiple sclerosis. The assay was immunoSEQ multiplex PCR, and TCRdb's table has in-frame clones only and misses some. The top ten clones hold more than 0.7% of a sample with tens of thousands of clones, approximately 92% of them seen once. The CDR3 totals 13 residues. Germline CDR1 reads SGHTA; CDR2 reads FQGTGA. V lost 5 bases and J 7 bases, leaving 12 bases between the germline ends. The source material was peripheral blood, sampled in the first trimester of pregnancy. The chain combines TRBV7-3 with TRBJ2-1; D perhaps matches TRBD2 (5 bases). This clonotype was obtained from a female donor with multiple sclerosis, enrolled in a pregnancy study. The CDR3: CASSHSRGNEQFF. The CDR3 DNA follows: TGTGCCAGCAGCCACAGTAGAGGGAATGAGCAGTTCTTC.